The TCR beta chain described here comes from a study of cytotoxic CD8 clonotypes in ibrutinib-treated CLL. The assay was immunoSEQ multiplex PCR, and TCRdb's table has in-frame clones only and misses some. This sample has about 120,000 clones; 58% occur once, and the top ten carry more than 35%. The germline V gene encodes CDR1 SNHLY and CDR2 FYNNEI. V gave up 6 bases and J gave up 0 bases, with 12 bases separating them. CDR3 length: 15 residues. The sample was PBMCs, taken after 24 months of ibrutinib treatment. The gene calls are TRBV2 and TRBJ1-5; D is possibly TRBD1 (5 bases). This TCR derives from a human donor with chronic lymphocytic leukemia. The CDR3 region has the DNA TGTGCCAGCAGAGCCGGGGGTAATAGCAATCAGCCCCAGCATTTT. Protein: CASRAGGNSNQPQHF.